The next 26 T cell receptor beta chains were all read from a single sample in a study of blood T cell repertoires in COVID-19. Using immunoSEQ multiplex PCR, the repertoire was profiled, and TCRdb retains in-frame clones only, with some absent. The sample consists of 450,000 to 600,000 clones, roughly 87% of them appearing once. The source material was PBMCs or T cells enriched from blood (not recorded which). These receptors originate from a woman under 30 who had recovered from COVID-19.

This rearrangement joins TRBV19 to TRBJ1-1, with a weak D call TRBD1 (6 bases). This CDR3 has 13 residues. V lost 2 bases, J lost 9 bases, and 13 bases lay in between. CDR1 is LNHDA, CDR2 SQIVND, per germline (reference sequence). DNA of the CDR3: TGTGCCAGTAGTATAACAGGGAGCGGCCAAGCTTTCTTT. This gives the protein CASSITGSGQAFF.

The V and J genes are TRBV19 and TRBJ2-5, with D maybe TRBD2 (9 bases). This CDR3 has 14 amino acids. Trimming shortened V by 10 bases and J by 6 bases, and 21 bases separated the two germline ends. Germline lookup yields CDR1 LNHDA and CDR2 SQIVND (reference sequence). The CDR3 loop reads CATSGGGGAKTQYF. CDR3 coding DNA: TGTGCCACCTCAGGGGGCGGGGGGGCGAAGACCCAGTACTTC.

The rearrangement joins TRBV19 to TRBJ1-1; tentative D call: TRBD1 (6 bases). The germline V gene encodes CDR1 LNHDA and CDR2 SQIVND (reference sequence). The V gene lost 3 bases and the J gene lost 1 base, with 18 bases spanning the gap. This CDR3 is 17 amino acids long. CDR3 residues: CASSMGAPGIANTEAFF. CDR3 nucleotides: TGTGCCAGTAGTATGGGGGCTCCGGGAATAGCGAACACTGAAGCTTTCTTT.

The chain recombines TRBV10-3 with TRBJ2-2; 7 bases line up with TRBD2. Trimming cost V 4 bases and J 0 bases; bases outside gene matches: 2. This CDR3 comprises 15 residues. Germline-derived CDR1 and CDR2 are ENHRY and SYGVKD. The CDR3 nucleotides read TGTGCCATCAGTGTTGGGACTACGAACACCGGGGAGCTGTTTTTT. This codes for CAISVGTTNTGELFF.

V is TRBV10-3 and J is TRBJ2-3; 8 bases agree with TRBD2. Germline CDR1 is ENHRY and CDR2 is SYGVKD. The length of the CDR3 is 18 residues. The V and J ends lost 5 bases and 4 bases, in that order; junction bases with no gene match: 17. The CDR3 reads CAISYRLGTSEGPDTQYF. CDR3 in DNA: TGTGCCATCAGTTACCGCCTAGGGACTAGTGAGGGCCCAGATACGCAGTATTTT.

V gene TRBV14 combines with J gene TRBJ1-6, with D perhaps TRBD1 (5 bases). The V end lost 1 base, the J end lost 6 bases, and 13 bases lay between the germline ends. The CDR3 spans 16 residues. Germline-derived CDR1 and CDR2 are SGHDN and FVKESK. CDR3 protein: CASSQGGVAANSPLHF. CDR3 bases: TGTGCCAGCAGCCAAGGGGGGGTCGCAGCTAATTCACCCCTCCACTTT.

The chain links TRBV4-1 to TRBJ2-2, with unresolved D. Trimming stripped 2 bases from V and 4 bases from J, with 5 bases between. The CDR3 is 13 residues long. In germline, CDR1 is MGHRA, CDR2 YSYEKL. The CDR3 sequence is CASSQMRTGELFF. The CDR3 DNA reads as TGCGCCAGCAGCCAAATGCGCACCGGGGAGCTGTTTTTT.

V is TRBV7-9 and J is TRBJ1-6; a weak D match, TRBD1 (6 bases). The CDR3 length is 15 residues. V lost 2 bases and J lost 8, with 13 bases in between. The germline CDR1 and CDR2 sequences are SEHNR and FQNEAQ (reference sequence). This chain's CDR3 is CASSLMAGEHSPLHF. The CDR3 DNA sequence: TGTGCCAGCAGCTTAATGGCAGGGGAACATTCACCCCTCCACTTT.

V usage is TRBV5-1 and J usage is TRBJ1-1; 7 bases are shared with TRBD1. CDR1 and CDR2 (germline): SGHRS, YFSETQ. The CDR3 sequence is 14 residues long. V gave up 4 bases and J gave up 9 bases; unmatched junction bases: 12. The CDR3 DNA follows: TGCGCCAGCAGCCTCGGGACTCAGGGGGTGCAAGCTTTCTTT. It yields the protein CASSLGTQGVQAFF.

V gene TRBV5-1 combines with J gene TRBJ1-6, with D hard to call. This CDR3 comprises 16 residues. The germline V and J ends were trimmed by 0 bases and 7 bases, with 14 bases remaining between them. Germline-derived CDR1 and CDR2 are SGHRS and YFSETQ. The CDR3 DNA reads TGCGCCAGCAGCTTGGGTTCTGGGCCAAAGAATTCACCCCTCCACTTT. It specifies CASSLGSGPKNSPLHF.

The V and J genes are TRBV28 and TRBJ1-5; D remains unclear. The CDR3 totals 13 residues. Trimming took off 7 bases at V and 4 bases at J, with 11 bases between the two ends. Germline V gene lookup returns CDR1 MDHEN and CDR2 SYDVKM. For the CDR3, the DNA is TGTGCCAGCACCCCGAGGCTTAATCAGCCCCAGCATTTT. The encoded protein is CASTPRLNQPQHF.

The chain recombines TRBV10-3 with TRBJ1-1; D might be TRBD1 (5 bases). Germline-derived CDR1 and CDR2 are ENHRY and SYGVKD. Trimming cost V 4 bases and J 1 base, with 13 bases left between them. This CDR3 is 15 amino acids long. The CDR3 DNA reads TGTGCCATCAGTGCCCCAGGGCGGCAGAACACTGAAGCTTTCTTT. Its protein is CAISAPGRQNTEAFF.

The table lists this clone with a count of one. The gene calls are TRBV30 and TRBJ1-1; 9 bases map to TRBD1. The germline gives CDR1 GTSNPN, CDR2 SVGIG (reference sequence). The CDR3 covers 17 residues. Trimming removed 2 bases from V and 0 bases from J; junction bases left unmatched: 10. Written as DNA, the CDR3 is TGTGCCTGGAGTATCGTGGGACAGGGCCCGATGAACACTGAAGCTTTCTTT. It is translated as CAWSIVGQGPMNTEAFF.

The V call is TRBV3-1 (or the pseudogene TRBV3-2), the J call TRBJ1-2; the D gene is possibly TRBD1 (6 bases). Germline-derived CDR1 and CDR2 are LGHDT and YNNKEL (reference sequence). The CDR3 contains 15 residues. The V end lost 2 bases, the J end lost 8 bases, and 18 bases lay between the germline ends. The CDR3 protein is CASSQKLTGLKGYTF. Written as DNA, the CDR3 is TGTGCCAGCAGCCAAAAACTTACAGGGCTTAAAGGCTACACCTTC.

The chain is built from TRBV12-3 or TRBV12-4 and TRBJ1-1; no clear D. The ends were cut back, 6 bases at V and 8 bases at J, with 10 bases in the middle. CDR3 length equals 11 residues. In DNA form, the CDR3 reads TGTGCCAGCAGCTCTAAACCCGAAGCTTTCTTT. Protein: CASSSKPEAFF.

The V gene is TRBV19, the J gene TRBJ1-4, with TRBD1 matching 7 bases. V trimming: 7 bases; J trimming: 5 bases; junction bases outside the gene matches: 10. CDR3 length equals 15 residues. The germline CDR1 and CDR2 sequences are LNHDA and SQIVND (reference sequence). The CDR3 DNA follows: TGTGCCAGTACTACAGTAGGACAGGAGAATGAAAAACTGTTTTTT. Amino acids: CASTTVGQENEKLFF.

This clone occurred once. The CDR3 DNA sequence: TGCGCCAGCAGCTTGGACACCCGCGGGGCTGAAGCTTTCTTT. Encoded protein: CASSLDTRGAEAFF. The V gene is TRBV5-1, the J gene TRBJ1-1; no clear D gene. This CDR3 has 14 amino acids. Germline V gene data show CDR1 as SGHRS and CDR2 as YFSETQ. Trimming stripped 0 bases from V and 6 bases from J, with 12 bases between.

The chain carries TRBV9 and TRBJ2-5; unclear D gene. CDR3 size: 15 residues. Trimming left V 0 bases short and J 1 base short, with 10 bases between. Per the germline V gene, CDR1 is SGDLS and CDR2 is YYNGEE. CDR3 sequence: CASSVGSYLQETQYF. As DNA, the CDR3 is TGTGCCAGCAGCGTAGGCTCCTATCTCCAAGAGACCCAGTACTTC.

The CDR3 is CASSLDGSSGTQYF. CDR3 bases: TGTGCCAGCAGCTTAGACGGTTCAAGTGGGACCCAGTACTTC. This rearrangement joins TRBV11-2 to TRBJ2-5; D not resolved. CDR3 length: 14 amino acids. With 0 bases removed from V and 7 bases from J, the gap between germline ends came to 12 bases. Looked up from germline, CDR1 is SGHAT and CDR2 is FQNNGV.

V usage is TRBV29-1 and J usage is TRBJ1-3; a weak D match, TRBD1 (6 bases). Between the trimmed V and J ends, which lost 7 bases and 4 bases, there was a span of 11 bases. Germline V gene lookup returns CDR1 SQVTM and CDR2 ANQGSEA. The CDR3 runs 12 residues. CDR3 loop: CSAQGLGNTIYF. In nucleotides, the CDR3 is TGCAGCGCCCAGGGGTTAGGAAACACCATATATTTT.

The chain uses TRBV3-1 (or the pseudogene TRBV3-2) and TRBJ1-2, with D unresolved. V was cut by 4 bases and J by 8 bases, with 8 bases left in between. Germline V CDR1 and CDR2: LGHDT, YNNKEL (reference sequence). The CDR3 covers 11 residues. CDR3 loop: CASSPVNGYTF. In DNA, the CDR3 is TGTGCCAGCAGCCCAGTAAACGGCTACACCTTC.

V gene TRBV24-1 combines with J gene TRBJ1-1; D not certain. Trimming pared 5 bases from V and 1 base from J, leaving 10 bases between. Germline V gene sequence: CDR1 KGHDR, CDR2 SFDVKD. CDR3 size: 14 residues. The CDR3, as DNA: TGTGCCACCAGTGTTGGCGGTTCGAACACTGAAGCTTTCTTT. This sequence encodes CATSVGGSNTEAFF.

J is TRBJ1-6 and V is TRBV19, with D possibly being TRBD1 (5 bases). Germline V CDR1 and CDR2: LNHDA, SQIVND (reference sequence). The CDR3 runs to 16 residues. V was trimmed by 11 bases and J by 6 bases, leaving 23 bases between them. The CDR3 DNA reads TGTGCCGTAGGGGCTAGGTCCGGAGGGATTAATTCACCCCTCCACTTT. Its protein is CAVGARSGGINSPLHF.

The chain employs TRBV2 and TRBJ1-4; D is possibly TRBD1 (5 bases). The CDR3 sequence is 15 residues long. Per germline, CDR1 SNHLY and CDR2 FYNNEI. Trimming took off 4 bases at V and 8 bases at J, with 17 bases between the two ends. The CDR3 DNA reads TGTGCCAGCAGTGTTATAGGGGTTTTTGACGAAAAACTGTTTTTT. Amino acid sequence: CASSVIGVFDEKLFF.

V usage is TRBV30 and J usage is TRBJ1-1; 8 bases match TRBD1. The CDR3 consists of 15 residues. CDR1 and CDR2 from the germline V gene are GTSNPN and SVGIG (reference sequence). J lost 5 bases, V lost 1 base, and 9 bases had no gene match. Here the CDR3 DNA reads TGTGCCTGGAGTGCTACCCAGGGGGCCCGGACTGAAGCTTTCTTT. This translates into CAWSATQGARTEAFF.

This clone was picked up one time. This chain connects TRBV19 to TRBJ1-5; 7 bases are a match to TRBD1. V lost 3 bases and J lost 5; bases outside the gene matches: 10. Looked up from germline, CDR1 is LNHDA and CDR2 is SQIVND (reference sequence). The CDR3 has 16 amino acids. CDR3 bases: TGTGCCAGTAGTATCAGTGGGACAGCTCTACATCAGCCCCAGCATTTT. Translating it yields CASSISGTALHQPQHF.